This T cell receptor (beta chain) was profiled in a study of OX40 agonist ivuxolimab in advanced cancers. Study-wide points: In CD8+ T cells, expanded clones were on average more numerous than in CD4+. Some of the lowest clonal expansion was seen in partial responders at 0.1-3.0 mg/kg.

About this clone: Its antigen is undetermined. Its ends do not fully match the called genes, so a read error is possible.

Here immunoSEQ multiplex PCR was the method, and the copy in TCRdb shows in-frame clones only, minus some. The table includes 95,000 or so clones, around 92% detected once. Germline loops: CDR1 SSHAT, CDR2 FNYEAQ (reference sequence). This CDR3 spans 15 amino acids. V gene TRBV7-7 combines with J gene TRBJ2-5; 9 nucleotides match TRBD1. Sequencing used CD4+ or CD8+ T cells sorted from blood, obtained in a trial of the OX40 agonist ivuxolimab. The TCR was taken from an adult with an advanced solid tumor such as melanoma, head and neck, liver or kidney cancer. CDR3 sequence (DNA): TGTGCTAGCAGCCCAAACCCGGGACAGGGAGAGACCCAGTACTTC. As protein: CASSPNPGQGETQYF. Supplemented by reference TRBV7-7 and TRBJ2-5, the full variable domain reads GAGVSQSPRYKVTKRGQDVTLRCDPISSHATLYWYQQALGQGPEFLTYFNYEAQPDKSGLPSDRFSAERPEGSISTLTIQRTEQRDSAMYRCASSPNPGQGETQYFGPGTRLLVL.